These 3 T cell receptor beta chains came from one sample sequenced in a study of T cell responses to AZD1222 COVID-19 vaccine. The assay was immunoSEQ multiplex PCR, and TCRdb's table has in-frame clones only and misses some. The sample records 50,000 to 70,000 clones, roughly nine tenths being singletons. The sample in question was peripheral blood, obtained 28 days after the second AZD1222 dose. Receptors originate from an adult who received the AZD1222 COVID-19 vaccine.

The chain couples TRBV2 to TRBJ1-1, with D possibly matching TRBD1 (6 bases). Germline V CDR1 and CDR2: SNHLY, FYNNEI. Trimming removed 6 bases at V and 1 base at J, with 15 bases between. This CDR3 contains 15 residues. CDR3 region: CASRDTWDKNTEAFF. CDR3 DNA: TGTGCCAGCAGAGACACCTGGGACAAGAACACTGAAGCTTTCTTT.

The chain links TRBV7-3 to TRBJ2-5; 7 nucleotides line up with TRBD1. J was trimmed by 3 bases and V by 2 bases; bases with no gene match: 0. CDR1 SGHTA and CDR2 FQGTGA come from the germline V gene. This CDR3 comprises 13 residues. The CDR3 region is CASSLGTEETQYF. CDR3 coding DNA: TGTGCCAGCAGCTTAGGGACAGAAGAGACCCAGTACTTC.

The chain links TRBV18 to TRBJ1-5, with 7 bases lining up with TRBD1. V gave up 0 bases and J gave up 4 bases; unmatched junction bases: 9. The CDR3 loop spans 17 amino acids. In germline, CDR1 is KGHSH, CDR2 LQKENI. The CDR3 DNA reads as TGTGCCAGCTCACCACCGGGACAGTTAATAGGGAATCAGCCCCAGCATTTT. It specifies CASSPPGQLIGNQPQHF.